Sequencing of this T cell receptor beta chain was carried out in a study of blood T cells in healthy people across ages. Germline V gene sequence: CDR1 SEHNR, CDR2 FQNEAQ (reference sequence). V lost 10 bases, J lost 5 bases, and 8 bases stayed unmatched. The CDR3 extends over 14 amino acids. A second 7 to 11 cycle PCR used barcoded and J-beta primers. TCRdb re-called the 5' RACE reads through MiXCR, storing one row per CDR3 protein. Of 1.2 million to 1.5 million distinct CDR3 sequences in the sample, roughly 60% were seen once. General study points: TCR beta diversity, measured per million T cells, fell in a roughly linear way with age.

Per sample, at least 6 micrograms of total RNA were extracted. Regarding this clonotype: What it binds is not known.

Sample: blood. The TCR was taken from a man aged 18 to 29 in good health. The V and J genes are TRBV7-9 and TRBJ2-1; 10 bases align to TRBD1. For the CDR3, the DNA is TGTGCCACGAAGACAGGGGGCGGACACAATGAGCAGTTCTTC. This codes for CATKTGGGHNEQFF.